Listed here are 14 T cell receptor beta chains from one sample, sequenced in a study of blood T cells in healthy people across ages (dated by TCRdb to the mid-2010s). Libraries were built with 5' RACE. The listed sequencing device is Illumina HiSeq 2500. The second PCR ran for roughly 7 to 12 cycles and used a J-beta primer mix along with a sample-barcoded 5' primer. TCRdb passed the public sequencing reads through fastp at Q25 and MiXCR, retaining productive beta sequences. Every entry covers one CDR3 protein and lists the most common genes and DNA from its rows. A total of 650,000 to 950,000 distinct CDR3 sequences appear in this sample, approximately 48% of them only once. The top ten constitute about a fifth of the sample. Source material: blood. Source of these receptors: a man in his sixties in good health.

The V call is TRBV20-1, the J call TRBJ1-5; 7 bases agree with TRBD1. V trimming: 6 bases; J trimming: 0 bases; junction bases outside the gene matches: 11. The length of the CDR3 is 16 residues. Germline V gives CDR1 DFQATT, CDR2 SNEGSKA (reference sequence). The CDR3 reads CSAKGPGGDSNQPQHF. The CDR3 DNA reads TGCAGTGCCAAGGGGCCAGGGGGGGATAGCAATCAGCCCCAGCATTTT.

This clonotype was counted a few times. J is TRBJ2-1 and V is TRBV7-3; 7 nucleotides align to TRBD2. V shed 5 bases, J shed 6 bases, and the junction held 7 bases outside the gene matches. The CDR3 extends over 14 amino acids. Per germline, CDR1 SGHTA and CDR2 FQGTGA. DNA of the CDR3: TGTGCCAGCAGCGTGGGGGGGAAGTCCAATGAGCAGTTCTTC. Amino acids: CASSVGGKSNEQFF.

This clonotype was seen only a few times. V is TRBV6-5 and J is TRBJ2-3; D is unclear. This CDR3 is built from 13 residues. Germline CDR1 reads MNHEY; CDR2 reads SVGAGI. Trimming stripped 6 bases from V and 6 bases from J, with 13 bases between. This CDR3 is CASRPLSWDTQYF. In nucleotides, the CDR3 is TGTGCCAGCAGACCCCTCTCCTGGGATACGCAGTATTTT.

This clonotype was found a few times. The chain uses TRBV20-1 and TRBJ1-5, with D perhaps TRBD1 (6 bases). This CDR3 has 14 residues. Germline CDR1 and CDR2: DFQATT and SNEGSKA (reference sequence). V lost 4 bases and J 6 bases, leaving 16 bases between the germline ends. The chain's CDR3 is CSAMNRASRQPQHF. CDR3 DNA sequence: TGCAGTGCTATGAACAGGGCTTCACGTCAGCCCCAGCATTTT.

The chain couples TRBV3-1 to TRBJ2-5; tentative D call: TRBD2 (6 bases). The last part of the DNA fits TRBJ2-7 better; the J call may be wrong. The length of the CDR3 is 17 residues. Per the germline V gene, CDR1 is LGHDT and CDR2 is YNNKEL (reference sequence). The CDR3 bases are TGTGCCAGCAGCCTATGGGACTCGACGGAGATACAGTACGAGCAGTACTTC. Its translation: CASSLWDSTEIQYEQYF.

The genes are TRBV6-2 or TRBV6-3 and TRBJ2-6, with a possible D match to TRBD1 (6 bases). Germline lookup yields CDR1 MNHEY and CDR2 SVGEGT. V was shortened by 8 bases and J by 0 bases, with 14 bases between the two germline ends. The CDR3 extends over 16 amino acids. The CDR3 bases are TGTGCCAGCTCTGGACAGTCATTCTCTGGGGCCAACGTCCTGACTTTC. It codes for CASSGQSFSGANVLTF.

This clonotype was seen a few times. J is TRBJ1-1 and V is TRBV7-9; D is perhaps TRBD1 (5 bases). The V end was cut by 5 bases, the J end by 11 bases, with 18 bases between. CDR3 length: 13 amino acids. From germline, CDR1 is SEHNR and CDR2 FQNEAQ (reference sequence). This CDR3 reads CASSPSRGDVAFF. The CDR3 DNA sequence: TGTGCCAGCAGCCCTAGTCGGGGGGACGTCGCTTTCTTT.

This clonotype appeared a few times. The rearrangement joins TRBV4-3 to TRBJ2-1, with D hard to call. The CDR3 consists of 10 residues. CDR1 LGHNA and CDR2 YSLEER come from the germline V gene. Deletions cut 2 bases from V and 7 bases from J, with 0 bases between. The CDR3 region is CASSQNEQFF. CDR3 sequence (DNA): TGCGCCAGCAGCCAAAATGAGCAGTTCTTC.

The chain couples TRBV20-1 to TRBJ2-7; no firm D call. V was pared by 0 bases and J by 6 bases, with 9 bases between. CDR1 and CDR2 from the germline V gene are DFQATT and SNEGSKA (reference sequence). The CDR3 has 12 residues. The CDR3 sequence: CSARDTDAEQYF. CDR3 coding DNA: TGCAGTGCTAGAGATACGGACGCCGAGCAGTACTTC.

This rearrangement joins TRBV3-1 to TRBJ1-1, with D perhaps matching TRBD1 (5 bases). The CDR3 is 14 amino acids. Trimming took 2 bases from V and 1 from J, leaving 8 bases between them. Germline CDR1 is LGHDT and CDR2 is YNNKEL (reference sequence). The CDR3: CASSQRQKNTEAFF. The DNA for the CDR3 is TGTGCCAGCAGCCAAAGACAGAAGAACACTGAAGCTTTCTTT. Based on the CDR3 plus reference TRBV3-1 and TRBJ1-1, the full variable domain is DTAVSQTPKYLVTQMGNDKSIKCEQNLGHDTMYWYKQDSKKFLKIMFSYNNKELIINETVPNRFSPKSPDKAHLNLHINSLELGDSAVYFCASSQRQKNTEAFFGQGTRLTVV.

The sample holds a few counts of this clonotype. This chain connects TRBV5-1 to TRBJ2-7; 10 bases align to TRBD2. Germline trimming cut 4 bases from V and 1 base from J; bases unmatched to any gene: 8. The germline gives CDR1 SGHRS, CDR2 YFSETQ. This CDR3 has 16 amino acids. The DNA of the CDR3 is TGCGCCAGCAGCCGGAATAGCGGGGGGACTTCCTACGAGCAGTACTTC. Its translation: CASSRNSGGTSYEQYF. Supplemented by reference TRBV5-1 and TRBJ2-7, the full variable domain reads KAGVTQTPRYLIKTRGQQVTLSCSPISGHRSVSWYQQTPGQGLQFLFEYFSETQRNKGNFPGRFSGRQFSNSRSEMNVSTLELGDSALYLCASSRNSGGTSYEQYFGPGTRLTVT.

The V and J genes are TRBV7-6 and TRBJ2-5; tentatively, D is TRBD1 (7 bases). The CDR3 runs to 14 residues. Germline V gene sequence: CDR1 SGHVS, CDR2 FNYEAQ. V was pared by 5 bases and J by 5 bases, with 15 bases between. CDR3 sequence: CASSAGGGRETQYF. The CDR3 DNA sequence: TGTGCCAGCAGCGCAGGAGGGGGCCGGGAGACCCAGTACTTC.

This clonotype has just a few counts. The rearrangement joins TRBV7-2 to TRBJ2-7; TRBD1 aligns across 8 bases. The CDR3 sequence is 15 residues long. Germline trimming cut 5 bases from V and 2 bases from J; bases unmatched to any gene: 8. Germline lookup yields CDR1 SGHTA and CDR2 FQGNSA. The CDR3 region has the DNA TGTGCCAGCAGCGAGGGAGTGGGACAGGCCTACGAGCAGTACTTC. Its translation: CASSEGVGQAYEQYF.

This chain links TRBV5-1 with TRBJ2-5; D gene ambiguous. The germline CDR1 and CDR2 sequences are SGHRS and YFSETQ. The CDR3 length is 16 residues. V lost 3 bases, J lost 4 bases, and 19 bases lay in between. Here the CDR3 DNA reads TGCGCCAGCAGCTACCAATCAACAGCGATACGAGAGACCCAGTACTTC. Translating gives CASSYQSTAIRETQYF.